The source of this T cell receptor beta chain is a study of blood T cell repertoires in COVID-19. Background on the study: Donors in the United States, Italy and Spain gave samples during acute or convalescent COVID-19. The analysed material was cDNA or gDNA that came from T cells, B-cell-depleted T cells, or PBMCs.

In the original processing: The assay estimated nucleated cells by amplifying reference gene primers. The repertoire was sequenced with immunoSEQ multiplex PCR; TCRdb's copy has only in-frame clones and lacks some. V and J calls and clone size are copied from that table; D and trimming were computed from the DNA. The sample consists of almost 200,000 clones, over 80% of them appearing once. Followed over time, Seattle patients had been enrolled while infection was active. CDR3 length: 14 amino acids. Germline V gene sequence: CDR1 SQVTM, CDR2 ANQGSEA. V shed 4 bases and J 3 bases; nucleotides not matched to a gene: 7.

Sequenced: peripheral blood. This receptor was obtained from a man aged 55 to 70 with COVID-19, enrolled during active disease. The genes are TRBV29-1 and TRBJ2-3; 7 bases fit TRBD2. This CDR3 is CSVGGGRATDTQYF. The CDR3 nucleotides are TGCAGCGTTGGGGGTGGGAGGGCAACAGATACGCAGTATTTT.